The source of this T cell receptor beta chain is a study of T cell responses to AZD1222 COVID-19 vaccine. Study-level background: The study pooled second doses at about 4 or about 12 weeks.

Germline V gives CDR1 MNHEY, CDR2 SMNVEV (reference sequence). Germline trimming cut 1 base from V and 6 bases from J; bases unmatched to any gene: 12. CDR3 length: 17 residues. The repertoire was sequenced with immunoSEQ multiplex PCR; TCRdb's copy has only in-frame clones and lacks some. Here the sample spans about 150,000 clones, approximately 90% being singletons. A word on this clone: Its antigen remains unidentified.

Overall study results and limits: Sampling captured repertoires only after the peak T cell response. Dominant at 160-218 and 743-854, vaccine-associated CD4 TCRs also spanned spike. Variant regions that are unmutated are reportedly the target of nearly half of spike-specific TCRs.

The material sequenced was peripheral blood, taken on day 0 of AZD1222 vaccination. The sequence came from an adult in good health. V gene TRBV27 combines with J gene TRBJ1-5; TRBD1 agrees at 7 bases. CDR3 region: CASSLLGPGQRVQPQHF. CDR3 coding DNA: TGTGCCAGCAGTTTATTAGGGCCGGGACAGCGCGTTCAGCCCCAGCATTTT.